Each of the 24 T cell receptor beta chains below was sequenced from the same sample in a study of blood T cell repertoires in COVID-19. Sequencing was performed with immunoSEQ multiplex PCR; in TCRdb, only in-frame clones are kept and a portion is missing. The sample contains around 140,000 clones, around 87% of which appear only once. The source material was peripheral blood. These receptors all stem from a man aged 50-60 years who had recovered from COVID-19.

This rearrangement joins TRBV7-2 to TRBJ2-4, with D possibly being TRBD1 (5 bases). The germline CDR1 and CDR2 sequences are SGHTA and FQGNSA. The V gene lost 5 bases and the J gene lost 7 bases, with 18 bases spanning the gap. This CDR3 is 15 amino acids long. CDR3 in DNA: TGTGCCAGCAGCCCAAGTTCGGCAGGGTCGAACATTCAGTACTTC. Translated, it gives CASSPSSAGSNIQYF.

J is TRBJ2-5 and V is TRBV3-1 (or the pseudogene TRBV3-2), with 11 bases that match TRBD2. This CDR3 has 15 residues. Germline V gives CDR1 LGHDT, CDR2 YNNKEL (reference sequence). V was clipped by 2 bases and J by 5 bases; unmatched bases: 4. CDR3: CASSQPSGGFETQYF. The CDR3 DNA reads as TGTGCCAGCAGCCAACCTAGCGGGGGGTTTGAGACCCAGTACTTC.

The chain links TRBV5-1 to TRBJ2-3; possibly TRBD1 for D (5 bases). Germline CDR1 and CDR2: SGHRS and YFSETQ. Trimming shortened V by 4 bases and J by 2 bases, and 8 bases separated the two germline ends. This CDR3 is built from 13 residues. The CDR3 sequence is CASSGATTDTQYF. The CDR3 nucleotides are TGCGCCAGCAGCGGGGCTACCACAGATACGCAGTATTTT.

This clone was recorded many times. The J gene is TRBJ1-6, the V gene TRBV7-9; D unresolved. Trimming removed 2 bases from V and 5 bases from J, with 7 bases in between. This CDR3 is 14 amino acids long. Germline loops: CDR1 SEHNR, CDR2 FQNEAQ (reference sequence). The CDR3: CASSLRGNNSPLHF. The CDR3 DNA sequence: TGTGCCAGCAGCTTAAGAGGGAATAATTCACCCCTCCACTTT.

The CDR3 region is CASSQDGAGLNTEAFF. The CDR3 DNA reads as TGCGCCAGCAGCCAAGATGGGGCGGGACTGAACACTGAAGCTTTCTTT. The chain combines TRBV4-1 with TRBJ1-1; the D gene is possibly TRBD1 (5 bases). This CDR3 is built from 16 residues. Trimming took off 0 bases at V and 0 bases at J, with 11 bases between the two ends. Looked up from germline, CDR1 is MGHRA and CDR2 is YSYEKL.

V usage is TRBV24-1 and J usage is TRBJ1-4; D is uncertain. This CDR3 contains 15 residues. Trimming cost V 9 bases and J 8 bases, with 21 bases left between them. CDR1 is KGHDR and CDR2 is SFDVKD in the germline V gene. The CDR3 DNA follows: TGTGCCACCCCGGCCCGTTTCGGGTCCCGGGAAAAACTGTTTTTT. Translation: CATPARFGSREKLFF.

This clone was counted once. V gene TRBV7-9 combines with J gene TRBJ1-4; D might be TRBD1 (5 bases). Per the germline V gene, CDR1 is SEHNR and CDR2 is FQNEAQ (reference sequence). Trimming cost V 2 bases and J 5 bases, with 9 bases left between them. This CDR3 has 14 residues. CDR3 bases: TGTGCCAGCAGCTTAAGCCAGGGAAATGAAAAACTGTTTTTT. Translating gives CASSLSQGNEKLFF.

The chain employs TRBV14 and TRBJ2-3; TRBD1 aligns across 9 bases. With V trimmed by 4 bases and J by 2 bases, 4 bases remained unmatched. Germline CDR1 and CDR2: SGHDN and FVKESK. This CDR3 is built from 15 residues. The CDR3 nucleotides are TGTGCCAGCAGCCCGACAGGGGGGGACACAGATACGCAGTATTTT. Its translation: CASSPTGGDTDTQYF.

V is TRBV7-2 and J is TRBJ1-6; TRBD1 agrees at 10 bases. The CDR3 loop spans 15 amino acids. Germline-derived CDR1 and CDR2 are SGHTA and FQGNSA. With 5 bases clipped from V and 9 bases from J, the junction kept 7 bases outside the gene matches. The CDR3 DNA is TGTGCCAGCAGCCCAAGGACAGGGGGAACTTCACCCCTCCACTTT. Protein product: CASSPRTGGTSPLHF.

V is TRBV6-6 and J is TRBJ1-4; TRBD1 is a possible D gene (5 bases). Germline loops: CDR1 MNHNY, CDR2 SVGAGI (reference sequence). V lost 6 bases and J 5 bases, leaving 13 bases between the germline ends. The CDR3 totals 14 residues. CDR3 sequence reads: CASSPGGENEKLFF. DNA for the CDR3: TGTGCCAGCAGCCCTGGGGGGGAGAATGAAAAACTGTTTTTT.

This clone has just a few counts. Other DNA sequences in the sample encode the same CDR3. The J gene is TRBJ1-1, the V gene TRBV5-1, with D possibly being TRBD1 (5 bases). Looked up from germline, CDR1 is SGHRS and CDR2 is YFSETQ. Trimming stripped 0 bases from V and 0 bases from J, with 9 bases between. The CDR3 consists of 15 residues. The CDR3 sequence: CASSLAAGMNTEAFF. The CDR3 DNA reads TGCGCCAGCAGCTTGGCCGCAGGGATGAACACTGAAGCTTTCTTT.

This clone was recorded once. V gene TRBV6-5 combines with J gene TRBJ1-2; possibly TRBD1 for D (6 bases). V was clipped by 7 bases and J by 3 bases, with 18 bases between them. This CDR3 region has 15 residues. Germline V gives CDR1 MNHEY, CDR2 SVGAGI. The CDR3 loop is CASTKTQGWDYGYTF. The CDR3 DNA reads TGTGCCAGCACCAAGACCCAGGGGTGGGACTATGGCTACACCTTC.

The chain recombines TRBV2 with TRBJ1-5, with 9 positions matching TRBD1. CDR3 size: 15 residues. Trimming took 6 bases from V and 2 from J; bases not matched to a gene: 5. Germline CDR1 reads SNHLY; CDR2 reads FYNNEI. DNA of the CDR3: TGTGCCAGCAGGACGACAGGGGGAGGCAATCAGCCCCAGCATTTT. Translated: CASRTTGGGNQPQHF.

This chain links TRBV24-1 with TRBJ2-5; 9 bases map to TRBD1. After removal of 3 bases from V and 4 bases from J, the junction contained 8 bases not matched to a gene. CDR3 length equals 16 residues. CDR1 and CDR2 (germline): KGHDR, SFDVKD. In nucleotides, the CDR3 is TGTGCCACCAGTGATGTGGACAGGGGAAGATCAGAGACCCAGTACTTC. Translating gives CATSDVDRGRSETQYF.

The gene calls are TRBV2 and TRBJ2-2; D gene unclear. The germline V and J ends were trimmed by 3 bases and 0 bases, with 8 bases remaining between them. The V gene's germline CDR1 is SNHLY and CDR2 FYNNEI. The CDR3 length is 15 residues. CDR3 sequence (DNA): TGTGCCAGCAGTGATGCGGTCGCGAACACCGGGGAGCTGTTTTTT. Its protein is CASSDAVANTGELFF. The whole variable domain, remainder taken from reference TRBV2 and TRBJ2-2, is EPEVTQTPSHQVTQMGQEVILRCVPISNHLYFYWYRQILGQKVEFLVSFYNNEISEKSEIFDDQFSVERPDGSNFTLKIRSTKLEDSAMYFCASSDAVANTGELFFGEGSRLTVL.

The genes are TRBV5-1 and TRBJ1-6; 7 bases match TRBD1. Germline CDR1 is SGHRS and CDR2 is YFSETQ. This CDR3 region has 15 residues. J lost 11 bases, V lost 1 base, and 9 bases had no gene match. CDR3 protein: CASSLPTGKYAPLHF. The CDR3 DNA follows: TGCGCCAGCAGCTTGCCGACAGGGAAATACGCACCCCTCCACTTT.

This rearrangement joins TRBV4-2 to TRBJ2-7, with D possibly TRBD1 on 5 matching bases. The CDR3 spans 17 residues. Trimming cost V 3 bases and J 1 base, with 19 bases left between them. Germline-derived CDR1 and CDR2 are LGHNA and YNFKEQ. The CDR3 DNA is TGTGCCAGCAGCCAGAAGTTGGCAGGGATAAATTCCTACGAGCAGTACTTC. Amino acid sequence: CASSQKLAGINSYEQYF.

A word on this clone: This sample includes further DNA sequences coding for the same CDR3. The rearrangement uses TRBV5-1 and TRBJ2-7, with 9 bases identical to TRBD1. V shed 1 base, J shed 3 bases, and the junction held 2 bases outside the gene matches. CDR1 is SGHRS and CDR2 is YFSETQ in the germline V gene. The CDR3 spans 14 residues. The DNA for the CDR3 is TGCGCCAGCAGCTTGAGGGGACAGGGCTACGAGCAGTACTTC. Translating gives CASSLRGQGYEQYF. The full variable domain, its missing parts supplied by reference TRBV5-1 and TRBJ2-7, is KAGVTQTPRYLIKTRGQQVTLSCSPISGHRSVSWYQQTPGQGLQFLFEYFSETQRNKGNFPGRFSGRQFSNSRSEMNVSTLELGDSALYLCASSLRGQGYEQYFGPGTRLTVT.

V and J are TRBV5-1 and TRBJ1-1; the D is unclear. V was clipped by 5 bases and J by 0 bases, with 8 bases between them. Germline CDR1 reads SGHRS; CDR2 reads YFSETQ. The CDR3 runs 13 residues. CDR3: CASSLTVNTEAFF. In DNA form, the CDR3 reads TGCGCCAGCAGTCTCACAGTGAACACTGAAGCTTTCTTT. The full variable domain, its missing parts supplied by reference TRBV5-1 and TRBJ1-1, is KAGVTQTPRYLIKTRGQQVTLSCSPISGHRSVSWYQQTPGQGLQFLFEYFSETQRNKGNFPGRFSGRQFSNSRSEMNVSTLELGDSALYLCASSLTVNTEAFFGQGTRLTVV.

This CDR3 reads CASSKGTSGGSGETQYF. CDR3 coding DNA: TGTGCCAGCAGCAAGGGGACTAGCGGGGGGTCTGGGGAGACCCAGTACTTC. The V call is TRBV7-9, the J call TRBJ2-5, with 15 bases identical to TRBD2. Germline CDR1 and CDR2: SEHNR and FQNEAQ (reference sequence). The CDR3 runs 17 residues. The V segment lost 5 bases and the J segment 5 bases; nucleotides outside the gene matches: 9. Full variable domain (remainder filled in from reference TRBV7-9 and TRBJ2-5): DTGVSQNPRHKITKRGQNVTFRCDPISEHNRLYWYRQTLGQGPEFLTYFQNEAQLEKSRLLSDRFSAERPKGSFSTLEIQRTEQGDSAMYLCASSKGTSGGSGETQYFGPGTRLLVL.

As DNA, the CDR3 is TGTGCCAGCAGTGGGGGAGGAACCTACGAGCAGTACTTC. Its protein is CASSGGGTYEQYF. The gene calls are TRBV6-2 or TRBV6-3 and TRBJ2-7; tentatively, D is TRBD2 (6 bases). The germline V gene encodes CDR1 MNHEY and CDR2 SVGEGT. With 5 bases removed from V and 2 bases from J, the gap between germline ends came to 10 bases. The CDR3 is made up of 13 amino acids.

The chain combines TRBV11-2 with TRBJ2-2; 9 positions match TRBD2. This CDR3 is built from 16 residues. Per the germline V gene, CDR1 is SGHAT and CDR2 is FQNNGV. J was trimmed by 7 bases and V by 5 bases; bases with no gene match: 11. This CDR3 is CASSPIRGGAIGELFF. The CDR3 DNA follows: TGTGCCAGCAGCCCGATCCGCGGGGGGGCGATCGGGGAGCTGTTTTTT.

This chain connects TRBV3-1 (or the pseudogene TRBV3-2) to TRBJ1-4; TRBD1 aligns across 10 bases. From germline, CDR1 is LGHDT and CDR2 YNNKEL (reference sequence). This CDR3 comprises 17 residues. V was clipped by 0 bases and J by 7 bases; unmatched bases: 8. The CDR3 nucleotides read TGTGCCAGCAGCCAAGATAGGACAGGGGGGAGGATTGAAAAACTGTTTTTT. Translating it yields CASSQDRTGGRIEKLFF.

This chain connects TRBV14 to TRBJ2-5; D gene uncertain. Looked up from germline, CDR1 is SGHDN and CDR2 is FVKESK. The CDR3 is made up of 17 amino acids. Deletions cut 1 base from V and 2 bases from J, with 17 bases between. In DNA form, the CDR3 reads TGTGCCAGCAGCCAAGGCCTTACTTTTGCGGTACAAGAGACCCAGTACTTC. As protein: CASSQGLTFAVQETQYF.